Included here is one T cell receptor (beta chain) sequence, with context. The antigen is undetermined. The source of the sample is a study of blood T cells in healthy people across ages. Study summary: Researchers report that template switching captured about one barcoded beta molecule per two T cells. The study, taken as a whole, reports: When set beside aged donors, long-lived donors presented more naive CD4+ cells and higher diversity. Diversity figures based on one million T cells were deemed too low. Per million T cells, TCR beta diversity dropped roughly linearly as age increased.

V shed 4 bases, J shed 4 bases, and the junction held 8 bases outside the gene matches. Germline V CDR1 and CDR2: SGHTA, FQGNSA. This CDR3 has 16 residues. Sample-barcoded 5' priming and a J-beta primer mix drove a second PCR of about 7 to 11 cycles. TCRdb re-derived calls from the 5' RACE reads in MiXCR, one entry per CDR3 protein. Among hundreds of thousands of distinct CDR3 sequences listed, 60% to 80% were seen once. The sequencing input was blood. The clonotype originates from a man aged 25-40 years in good health. The J gene is TRBJ2-1, the V gene TRBV7-2, with 9 bases identical to TRBD2. DNA for the CDR3: TGTGCCAGCAGCTGGGGGGCGGGGGGGGCTTACAATGAGCAGTTCTTC. It codes for CASSWGAGGAYNEQFF.